This entry lists 9 T cell receptor beta chains sequenced from one sample in a study of blood T cells in healthy people across ages. PCR was performed a second time for about 6 to 12 cycles using a sample-barcoded 5' primer and a J-beta primer mix. TCRdb re-analysed the 5' RACE reads in MiXCR, keeping a single row per CDR3 protein. Among a few hundred thousand distinct CDR3 sequences listed, 25% to 30% were seen once. The source material was blood. These receptors came from a woman aged 70 to 79 in good health.

This clonotype occurred many times. This chain links TRBV20-1 with TRBJ2-1; either TRBD1 or TRBD2 may supply D (5 bases each). Between the trimmed V and J ends, which lost 6 bases and 2 bases, there was a span of 17 bases. The CDR3 sequence is 15 residues long. Germline loops: CDR1 DFQATT, CDR2 SNEGSKA (reference sequence). CDR3 DNA: TGCAGTGCCCAACGGGGCCGTCCGCCCTACAATGAGCAGTTCTTC. Protein sequence: CSAQRGRPPYNEQFF.

This clonotype was seen only a few times. J is TRBJ2-2 and V is TRBV5-1; 9 bases line up with TRBD2. Germline V gene lookup returns CDR1 SGHRS and CDR2 YFSETQ. The CDR3 contains 15 residues. Losses at the gene ends were 4 bases for V and 3 bases for J; bases not matched to a gene: 4. This CDR3 reads CASSPSGEYTGELFF. Written as DNA, the CDR3 is TGCGCCAGCAGCCCTAGCGGGGAGTACACCGGGGAGCTGTTTTTT. The full variable domain, its missing parts supplied by reference TRBV5-1 and TRBJ2-2, is KAGVTQTPRYLIKTRGQQVTLSCSPISGHRSVSWYQQTPGQGLQFLFEYFSETQRNKGNFPGRFSGRQFSNSRSEMNVSTLELGDSALYLCASSPSGEYTGELFFGEGSRLTVL.

The chain carries TRBV6-1 and TRBJ1-2; TRBD1 is a possible D gene (5 bases). The CDR3 length is 15 residues. Trimming removed 6 bases at V and 5 bases at J, with 19 bases between. Germline loops: CDR1 MNHNS, CDR2 SASEGT. The CDR3 nucleotides read TGTGCCAGCAGCCTAAGTCTCGGGACTGATTATGGCTACACCTTC. This translates into CASSLSLGTDYGYTF.

The rearrangement joins TRBV5-1 to TRBJ2-3, with 8 bases fitting TRBD1. Germline V gene sequence: CDR1 SGHRS, CDR2 YFSETQ. The CDR3 is 15 residues long. Trimming removed 3 bases from V and 6 bases from J; junction bases left unmatched: 9. CDR3 loop: CASSWTGISSDTQYF. CDR3 sequence (DNA): TGCGCCAGCAGCTGGACAGGGATAAGCTCGGATACGCAGTATTTT. Full variable domain (remainder filled in from reference TRBV5-1 and TRBJ2-3): KAGVTQTPRYLIKTRGQQVTLSCSPISGHRSVSWYQQTPGQGLQFLFEYFSETQRNKGNFPGRFSGRQFSNSRSEMNVSTLELGDSALYLCASSWTGISSDTQYFGPGTRLTVL.

The gene calls are TRBV19 and TRBJ2-5; 11 positions agree with TRBD2. Germline lookup yields CDR1 LNHDA and CDR2 SQIVND (reference sequence). V lost 4 bases to trimming and J lost 2 bases; unmatched junction nucleotides: 9. This CDR3 has 17 residues. As DNA, the CDR3 is TGTGCCAGTAGTAGGGGACTAGCGGTCTGGGGTCAAGAGACCCAGTACTTC. It yields the protein CASSRGLAVWGQETQYF.

The chain carries TRBV29-1 and TRBJ2-5; 8 positions agree with TRBD2. CDR1 is SQVTM and CDR2 is ANQGSEA in the germline V gene. V was pared by 7 bases and J by 5 bases, with 9 bases of the junction left unmatched. CDR3 length: 13 residues. Here the CDR3 DNA reads TGCAGCGCGGGGGGGCCGTCTAGTGAGACCCAGTACTTC. This sequence encodes CSAGGPSSETQYF. Looking up the rest from reference TRBV29-1 and TRBJ2-5 gives the full variable domain: SAVISQKPSRDICQRGTSLTIQCQVDSQVTMMFWYRQQPGQSLTLIATANQGSEATYESGFVIDKFPISRPNLTFSTLTVSNMSPEDSSIYLCSAGGPSSETQYFGPGTRLLVL.

This clonotype was counted only a few times. The J gene is TRBJ2-7, the V gene TRBV7-8, with D unclear. Germline V gene lookup returns CDR1 SGHVS and CDR2 FQNEAQ. V was shortened by 4 bases and J by 5 bases, with 6 bases between the two germline ends. The CDR3 has 11 residues. The CDR3 nucleotides are TGTGCCAGCAGCTCTCATGACGAGCAGTACTTC. Its protein is CASSSHDEQYF.

This clonotype turned up a few times. The gene calls are TRBV7-2 and TRBJ2-5; TRBD1 might be the D (7 bases). Germline V gene sequence: CDR1 SGHTA, CDR2 FQGNSA. The CDR3 is made up of 14 amino acids. Trimming took off 5 bases at V and 6 bases at J, with 16 bases between the two ends. The CDR3 DNA reads as TGTGCCAGCAGCCCGGAGGGGGCCGGAAAGACCCAGTACTTC. Translating gives CASSPEGAGKTQYF. The complete variable domain, with remaining parts taken from reference TRBV7-2 and TRBJ2-5, reads GAGVSQSPSNKVTEKGKDVELRCDPISGHTALYWYRQSLGQGLEFLIYFQGNSAPDKSGLPSDRFSAERTGGSVSTLTIQRTQQEDSAVYLCASSPEGAGKTQYFGPGTRLLVL.

In nucleotides, the CDR3 is TGTGCCAGCAGCCCCCAGAGACAGGCTAATGAAAAACTGTTTTTT. It translates to CASSPQRQANEKLFF. This sequence joins TRBV7-2 and TRBJ1-4; possible D gene TRBD1, 6 bases. The CDR3 totals 15 residues. The V gene lost 5 bases and the J gene lost 3 bases, with 13 bases spanning the gap. Germline lookup yields CDR1 SGHTA and CDR2 FQGNSA.